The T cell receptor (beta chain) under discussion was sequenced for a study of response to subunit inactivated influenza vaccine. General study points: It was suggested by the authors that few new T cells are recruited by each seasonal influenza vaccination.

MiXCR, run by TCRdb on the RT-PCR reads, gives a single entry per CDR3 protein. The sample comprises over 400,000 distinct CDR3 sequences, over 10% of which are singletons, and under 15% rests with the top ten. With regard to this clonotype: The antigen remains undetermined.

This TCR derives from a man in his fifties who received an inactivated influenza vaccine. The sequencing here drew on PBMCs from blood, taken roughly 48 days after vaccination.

The CDR3 DNA reads as TGTGCCAGCAGTTCGCCGGGACGGACAAGCACAGATACGCAGTATTTT. Residues: CASSSPGRTSTDTQYF. This chain uses TRBV2 with TRBJ2-3; D could derive from TRBD1 or TRBD2 (5 bases each). Trimming pared 5 bases from V and 0 bases from J, leaving 15 bases between. CDR3 length: 16 amino acids. Germline CDR1 and CDR2: SNHLY and FYNNEI.